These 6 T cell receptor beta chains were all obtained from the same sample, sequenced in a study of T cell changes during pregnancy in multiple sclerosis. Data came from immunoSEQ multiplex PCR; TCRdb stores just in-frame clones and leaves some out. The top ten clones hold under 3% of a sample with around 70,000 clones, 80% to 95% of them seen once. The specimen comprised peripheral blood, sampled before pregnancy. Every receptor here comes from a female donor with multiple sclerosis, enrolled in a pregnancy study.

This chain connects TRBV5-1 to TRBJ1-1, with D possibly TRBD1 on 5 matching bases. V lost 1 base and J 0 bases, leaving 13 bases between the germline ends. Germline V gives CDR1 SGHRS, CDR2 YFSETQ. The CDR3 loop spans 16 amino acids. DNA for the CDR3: TGCGCCAGCAGCTTGCGTGACAGAGAATTGAACACTGAAGCTTTCTTT. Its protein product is CASSLRDRELNTEAFF.

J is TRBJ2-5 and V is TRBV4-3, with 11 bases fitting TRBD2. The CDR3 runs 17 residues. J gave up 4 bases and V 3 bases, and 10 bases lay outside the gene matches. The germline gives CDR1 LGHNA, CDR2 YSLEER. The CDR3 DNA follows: TGCGCCAGCAGCCACCCGAGACTAGCGGGATACGGAGAGACCCAGTACTTC. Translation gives CASSHPRLAGYGETQYF.

The DNA of the CDR3 is TGTGCCAGTAGGAAGACAGGGGGGGTTATGGGGGAGCTGTTTTTT. Encoded protein: CASRKTGGVMGELFF. J is TRBJ2-2 and V is TRBV19; the match to TRBD1 covers 9 bases. This CDR3 is 15 amino acids long. Germline CDR1 and CDR2: LNHDA and SQIVND (reference sequence). The ends lost 6 bases at V and 8 bases at J; junction bases unmatched: 10.

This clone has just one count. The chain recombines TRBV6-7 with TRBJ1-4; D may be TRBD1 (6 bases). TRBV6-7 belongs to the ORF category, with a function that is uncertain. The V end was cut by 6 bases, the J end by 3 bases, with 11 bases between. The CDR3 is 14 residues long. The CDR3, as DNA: TGTGCCAGCAGGACAGGCCTAGCTAATGAAAAACTGTTTTTT. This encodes CASRTGLANEKLFF.

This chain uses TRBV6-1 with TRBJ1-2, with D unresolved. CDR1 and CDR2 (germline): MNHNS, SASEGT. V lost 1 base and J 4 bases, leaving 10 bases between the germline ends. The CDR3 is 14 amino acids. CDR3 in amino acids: CASSEGGGLYGYTF. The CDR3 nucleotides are TGTGCCAGCAGTGAAGGTGGAGGACTCTATGGCTACACCTTC.

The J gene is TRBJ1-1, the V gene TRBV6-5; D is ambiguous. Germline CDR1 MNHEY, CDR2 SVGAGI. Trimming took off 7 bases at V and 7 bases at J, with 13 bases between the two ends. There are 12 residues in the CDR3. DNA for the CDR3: TGTGCCAGCATAGGAGGGAACGGTGAAGCTTTCTTT. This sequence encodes CASIGGNGEAFF.